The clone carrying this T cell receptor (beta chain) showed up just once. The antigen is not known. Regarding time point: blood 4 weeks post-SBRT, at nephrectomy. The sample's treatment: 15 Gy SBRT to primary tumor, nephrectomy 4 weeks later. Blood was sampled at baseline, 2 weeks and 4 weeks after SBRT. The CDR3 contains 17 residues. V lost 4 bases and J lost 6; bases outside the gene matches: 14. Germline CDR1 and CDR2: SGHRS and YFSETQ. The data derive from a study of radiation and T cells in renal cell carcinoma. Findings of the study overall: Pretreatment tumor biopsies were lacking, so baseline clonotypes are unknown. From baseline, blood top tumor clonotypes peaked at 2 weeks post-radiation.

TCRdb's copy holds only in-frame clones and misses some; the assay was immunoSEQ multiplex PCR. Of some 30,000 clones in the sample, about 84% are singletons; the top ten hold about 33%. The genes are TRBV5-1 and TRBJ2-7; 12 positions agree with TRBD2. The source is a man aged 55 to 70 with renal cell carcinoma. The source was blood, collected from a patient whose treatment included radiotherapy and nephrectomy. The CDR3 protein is CASSTSPWTSGTAEQYF. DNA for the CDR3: TGCGCCAGCAGCACGAGCCCTTGGACTAGCGGGACCGCCGAGCAGTACTTC.